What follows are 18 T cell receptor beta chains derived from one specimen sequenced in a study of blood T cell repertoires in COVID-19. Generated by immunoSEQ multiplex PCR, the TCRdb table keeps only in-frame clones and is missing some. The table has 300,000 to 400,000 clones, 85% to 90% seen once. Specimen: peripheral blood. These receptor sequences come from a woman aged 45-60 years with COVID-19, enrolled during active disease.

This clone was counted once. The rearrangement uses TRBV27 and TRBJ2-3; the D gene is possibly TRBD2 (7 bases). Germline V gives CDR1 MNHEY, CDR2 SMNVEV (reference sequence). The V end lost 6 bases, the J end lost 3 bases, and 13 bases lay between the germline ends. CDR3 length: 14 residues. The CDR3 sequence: CASRTGLVTDTQYF. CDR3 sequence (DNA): TGTGCCAGCAGGACAGGACTAGTTACAGATACGCAGTATTTT.

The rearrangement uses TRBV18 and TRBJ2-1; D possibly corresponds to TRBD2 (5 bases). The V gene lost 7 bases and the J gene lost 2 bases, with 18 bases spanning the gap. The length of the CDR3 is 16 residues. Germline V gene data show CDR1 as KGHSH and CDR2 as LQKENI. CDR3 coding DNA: TGTGCCAGCTGGGTGGGAGCCCGGGCTGCCTACAATGAGCAGTTCTTC. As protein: CASWVGARAAYNEQFF.

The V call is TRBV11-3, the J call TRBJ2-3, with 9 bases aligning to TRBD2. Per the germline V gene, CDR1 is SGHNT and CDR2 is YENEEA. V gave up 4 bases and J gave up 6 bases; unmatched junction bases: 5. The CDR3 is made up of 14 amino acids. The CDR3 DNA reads TGTGCCAGCAGCTCCGCGGGAGGGCAGGATACGCAGTATTTT. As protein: CASSSAGGQDTQYF.

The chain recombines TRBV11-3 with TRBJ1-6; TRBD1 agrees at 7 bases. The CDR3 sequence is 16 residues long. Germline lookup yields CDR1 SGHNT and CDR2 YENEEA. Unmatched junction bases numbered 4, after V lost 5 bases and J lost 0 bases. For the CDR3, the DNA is TGTGCCAGCAGCCGGGGACAGAGCTCCTATAATTCACCCCTCCACTTT. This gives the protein CASSRGQSSYNSPLHF.

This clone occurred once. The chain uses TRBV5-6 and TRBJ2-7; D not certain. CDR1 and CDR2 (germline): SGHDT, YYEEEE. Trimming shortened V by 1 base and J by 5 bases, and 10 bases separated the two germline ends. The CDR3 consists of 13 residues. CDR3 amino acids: CASSLFPVHEQYF. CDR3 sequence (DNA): TGTGCCAGCAGCTTGTTCCCTGTCCACGAGCAGTACTTC.

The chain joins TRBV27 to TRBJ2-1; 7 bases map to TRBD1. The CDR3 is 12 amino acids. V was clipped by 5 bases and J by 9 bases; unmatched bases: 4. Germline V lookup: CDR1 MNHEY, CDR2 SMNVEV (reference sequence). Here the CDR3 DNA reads TGTGCCAGCAGTCTAAGACAGGGTGAGCAGTTCTTC. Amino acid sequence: CASSLRQGEQFF.

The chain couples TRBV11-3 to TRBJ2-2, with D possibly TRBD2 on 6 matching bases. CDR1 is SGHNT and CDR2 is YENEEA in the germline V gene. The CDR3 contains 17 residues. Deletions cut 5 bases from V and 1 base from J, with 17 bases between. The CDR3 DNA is TGTGCCAGCAGCCTACGGGCCGGGCGGGGGAACACCGGGGAGCTGTTTTTT. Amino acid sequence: CASSLRAGRGNTGELFF.

CDR3 coding DNA: TGCAGCGTTCGACAGGGAAACTCTGGAAACACCATATATTTT. Amino acids: CSVRQGNSGNTIYF. The chain combines TRBV29-1 with TRBJ1-3, with 7 bases identical to TRBD1. With V trimmed by 5 bases and J by 0 bases, 4 bases remained unmatched. Germline V lookup: CDR1 SQVTM, CDR2 ANQGSEA. The CDR3 is 14 residues long.

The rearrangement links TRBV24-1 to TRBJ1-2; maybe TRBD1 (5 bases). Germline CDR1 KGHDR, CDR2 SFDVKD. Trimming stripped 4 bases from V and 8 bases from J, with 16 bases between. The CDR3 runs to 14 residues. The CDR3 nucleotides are TGTGCCACCAGTGACCGGTCAGGGTGGGGAGGCTACACCTTC. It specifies CATSDRSGWGGYTF.

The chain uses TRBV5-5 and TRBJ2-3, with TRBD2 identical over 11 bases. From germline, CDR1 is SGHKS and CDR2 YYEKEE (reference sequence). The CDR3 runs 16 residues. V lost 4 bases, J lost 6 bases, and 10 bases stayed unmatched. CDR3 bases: TGTGCCAGCAGCGTGGGGGCTAGCGGGAGGAAGGATACGCAGTATTTT. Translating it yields CASSVGASGRKDTQYF.

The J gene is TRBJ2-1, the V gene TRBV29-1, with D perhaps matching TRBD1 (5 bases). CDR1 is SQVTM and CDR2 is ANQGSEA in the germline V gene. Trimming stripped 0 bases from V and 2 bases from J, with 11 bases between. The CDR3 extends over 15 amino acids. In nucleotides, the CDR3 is TGCAGCGTTGAAGACAGGGCCTCAACCTACAATGAGCAGTTCTTC. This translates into CSVEDRASTYNEQFF.

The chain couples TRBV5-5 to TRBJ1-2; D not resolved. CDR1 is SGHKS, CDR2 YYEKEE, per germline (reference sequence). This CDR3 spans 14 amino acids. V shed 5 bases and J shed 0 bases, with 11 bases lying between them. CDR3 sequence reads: CASRSPEANYGYTF. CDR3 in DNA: TGTGCCAGCAGATCGCCCGAGGCTAACTATGGCTACACCTTC.

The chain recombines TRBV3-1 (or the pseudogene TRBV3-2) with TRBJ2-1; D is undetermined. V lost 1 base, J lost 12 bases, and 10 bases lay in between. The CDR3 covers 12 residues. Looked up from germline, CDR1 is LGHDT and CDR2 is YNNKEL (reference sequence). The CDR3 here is CASSQVDTGQFF. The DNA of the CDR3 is TGTGCCAGCAGCCAAGTCGATACCGGGCAGTTCTTC.

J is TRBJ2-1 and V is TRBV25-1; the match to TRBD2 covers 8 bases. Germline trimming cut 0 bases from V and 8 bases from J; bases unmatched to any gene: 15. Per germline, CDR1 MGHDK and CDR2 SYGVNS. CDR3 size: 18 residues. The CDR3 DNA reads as TGTGCCAGCAGTGAATATGGGGGGGCCGGGACTAGGAACGATGAGCAGTTCTTC. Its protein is CASSEYGGAGTRNDEQFF.

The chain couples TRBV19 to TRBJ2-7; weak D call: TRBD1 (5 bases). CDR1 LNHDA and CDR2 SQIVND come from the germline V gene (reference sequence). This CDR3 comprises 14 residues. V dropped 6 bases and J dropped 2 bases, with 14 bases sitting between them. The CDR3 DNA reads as TGTGCCAGTAGGGCTCAGGGAATTGCCTACGAGCAGTACTTC. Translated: CASRAQGIAYEQYF.

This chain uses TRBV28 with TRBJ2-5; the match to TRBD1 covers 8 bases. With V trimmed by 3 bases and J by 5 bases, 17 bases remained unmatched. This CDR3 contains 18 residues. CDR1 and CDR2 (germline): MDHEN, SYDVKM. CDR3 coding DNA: TGTGCCAGCAGTTTGCCCCGGTCGGGGGCAGGGGGCTTTGAGACCCAGTACTTC. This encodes CASSLPRSGAGGFETQYF.

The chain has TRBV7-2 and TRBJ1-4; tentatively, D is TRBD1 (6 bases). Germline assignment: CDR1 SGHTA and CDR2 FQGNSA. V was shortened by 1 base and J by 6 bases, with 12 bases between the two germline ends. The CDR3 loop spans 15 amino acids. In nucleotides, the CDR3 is TGTGCCAGCAGCTTAGGGGCGGGGGCGGATGAAAAACTGTTTTTT. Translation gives CASSLGAGADEKLFF.

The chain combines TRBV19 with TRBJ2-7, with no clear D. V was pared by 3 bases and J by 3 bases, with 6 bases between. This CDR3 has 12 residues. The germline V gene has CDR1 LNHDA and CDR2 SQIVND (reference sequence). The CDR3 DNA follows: TGTGCCAGTAGTATGCACGGCTACGAGCAGTACTTC. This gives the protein CASSMHGYEQYF.